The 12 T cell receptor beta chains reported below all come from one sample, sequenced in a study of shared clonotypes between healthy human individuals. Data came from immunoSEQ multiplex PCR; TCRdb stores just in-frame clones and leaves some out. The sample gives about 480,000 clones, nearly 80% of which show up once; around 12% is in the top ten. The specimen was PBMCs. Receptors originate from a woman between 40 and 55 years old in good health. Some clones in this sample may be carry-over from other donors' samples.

The CDR3 protein is CASSSGTGSLGAYEQYF. The CDR3 coding sequence is TGTGCCAGCAGCTCCGGGACAGGGAGTTTGGGGGCCTACGAGCAGTACTTC. This chain connects TRBV5-4 to TRBJ2-7, with 9 positions matching TRBD1. The CDR3 contains 17 residues. Germline trimming cut 3 bases from V and 2 bases from J; bases unmatched to any gene: 12. Germline loops: CDR1 SGHNT, CDR2 YYREEE (reference sequence).

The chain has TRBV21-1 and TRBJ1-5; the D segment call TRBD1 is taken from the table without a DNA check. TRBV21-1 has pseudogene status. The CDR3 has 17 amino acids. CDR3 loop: CASSKNQGGRYNQPQHF. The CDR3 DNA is TGTGCCAGCAGCAAAAATCAGGGGGGACGATACAATCAGCCCCAGCATTTT.

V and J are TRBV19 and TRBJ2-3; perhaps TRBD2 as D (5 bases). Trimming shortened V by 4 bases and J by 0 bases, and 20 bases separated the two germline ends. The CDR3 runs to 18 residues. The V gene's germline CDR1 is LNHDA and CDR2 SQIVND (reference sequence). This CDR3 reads CASSNVMGAVTSTDTQYF. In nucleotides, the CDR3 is TGTGCCAGTAGTAATGTGATGGGAGCGGTAACTAGCACAGATACGCAGTATTTT.

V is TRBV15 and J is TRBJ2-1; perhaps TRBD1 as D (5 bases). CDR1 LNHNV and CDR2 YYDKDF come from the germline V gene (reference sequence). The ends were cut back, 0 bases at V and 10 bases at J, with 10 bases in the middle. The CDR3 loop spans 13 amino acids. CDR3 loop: CATSRDGAREQFF. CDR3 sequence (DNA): TGTGCCACCAGCAGAGATGGGGCGAGGGAGCAGTTCTTC.

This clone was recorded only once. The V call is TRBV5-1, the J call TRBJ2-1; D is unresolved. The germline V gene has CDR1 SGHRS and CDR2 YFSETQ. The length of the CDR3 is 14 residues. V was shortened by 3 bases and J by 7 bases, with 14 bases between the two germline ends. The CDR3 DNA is TGCGCCAGCAGCTCCTTCTACACGGCTAATGAGCAGTTCTTC. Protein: CASSSFYTANEQFF. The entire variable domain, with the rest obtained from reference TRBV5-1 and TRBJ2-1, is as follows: KAGVTQTPRYLIKTRGQQVTLSCSPISGHRSVSWYQQTPGQGLQFLFEYFSETQRNKGNFPGRFSGRQFSNSRSEMNVSTLELGDSALYLCASSSFYTANEQFFGPGTRLTVL.

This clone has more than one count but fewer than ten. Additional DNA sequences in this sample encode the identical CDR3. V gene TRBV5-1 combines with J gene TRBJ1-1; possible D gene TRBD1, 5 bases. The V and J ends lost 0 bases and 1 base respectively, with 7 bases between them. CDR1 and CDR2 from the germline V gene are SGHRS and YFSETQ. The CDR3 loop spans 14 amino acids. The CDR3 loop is CASSLEGWNTEAFF. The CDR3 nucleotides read TGCGCCAGCAGCTTGGAGGGGTGGAACACTGAAGCTTTCTTT.

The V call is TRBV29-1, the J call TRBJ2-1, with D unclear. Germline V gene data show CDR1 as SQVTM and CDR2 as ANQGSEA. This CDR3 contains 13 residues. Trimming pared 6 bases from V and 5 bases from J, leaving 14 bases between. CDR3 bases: TGCAGCGTCGAGGTGGCGCCAGACAATGAGCAGTTCTTC. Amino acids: CSVEVAPDNEQFF.

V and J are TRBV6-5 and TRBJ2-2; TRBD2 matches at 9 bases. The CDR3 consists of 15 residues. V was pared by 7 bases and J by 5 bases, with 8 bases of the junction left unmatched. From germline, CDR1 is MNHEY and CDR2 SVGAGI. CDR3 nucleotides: TGTGCCAGCACCGGGCTAGCGGGAAGGACCGGGGAGCTGTTTTTT. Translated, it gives CASTGLAGRTGELFF.

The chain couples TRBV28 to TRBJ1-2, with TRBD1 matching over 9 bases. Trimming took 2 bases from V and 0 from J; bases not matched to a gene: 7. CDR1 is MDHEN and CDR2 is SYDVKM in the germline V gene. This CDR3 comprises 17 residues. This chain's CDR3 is CASSLPTGGPTNYGYTF. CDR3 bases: TGTGCCAGCAGTTTACCGACAGGGGGGCCAACTAACTATGGCTACACCTTC.

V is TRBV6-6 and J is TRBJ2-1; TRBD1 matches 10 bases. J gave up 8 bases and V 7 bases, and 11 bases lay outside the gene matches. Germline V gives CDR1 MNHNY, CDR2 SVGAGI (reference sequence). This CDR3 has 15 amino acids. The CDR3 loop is CASTWGTGESDEQFF. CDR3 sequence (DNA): TGTGCCAGCACCTGGGGGACAGGGGAATCGGATGAGCAGTTCTTC.

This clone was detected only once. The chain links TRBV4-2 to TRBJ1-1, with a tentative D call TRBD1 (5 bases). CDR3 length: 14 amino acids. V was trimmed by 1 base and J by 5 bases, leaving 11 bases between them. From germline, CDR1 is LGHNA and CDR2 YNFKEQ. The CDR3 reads CASSQAKGVTEAFF. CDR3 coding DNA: TGTGCCAGCAGCCAAGCTAAAGGGGTGACTGAAGCTTTCTTT.

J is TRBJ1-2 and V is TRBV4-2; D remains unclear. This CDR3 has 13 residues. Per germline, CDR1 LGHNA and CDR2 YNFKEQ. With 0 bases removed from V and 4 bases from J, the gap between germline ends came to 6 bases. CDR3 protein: CASSQELAYGYTF. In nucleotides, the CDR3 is TGTGCCAGCAGCCAAGAGTTAGCCTATGGCTACACCTTC.